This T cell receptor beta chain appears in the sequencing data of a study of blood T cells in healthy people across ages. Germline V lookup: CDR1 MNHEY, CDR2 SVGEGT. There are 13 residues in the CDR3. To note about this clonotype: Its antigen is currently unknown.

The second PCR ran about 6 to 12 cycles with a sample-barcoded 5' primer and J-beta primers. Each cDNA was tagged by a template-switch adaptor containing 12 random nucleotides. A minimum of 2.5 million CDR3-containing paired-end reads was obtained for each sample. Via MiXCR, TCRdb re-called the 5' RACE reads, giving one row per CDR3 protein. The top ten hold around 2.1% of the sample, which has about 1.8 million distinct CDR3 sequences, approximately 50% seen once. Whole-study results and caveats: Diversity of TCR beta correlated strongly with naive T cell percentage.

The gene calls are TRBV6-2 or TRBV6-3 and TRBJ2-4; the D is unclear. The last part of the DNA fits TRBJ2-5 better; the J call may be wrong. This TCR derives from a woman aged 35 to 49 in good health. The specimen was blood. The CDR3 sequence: CASRNQDQETQYF. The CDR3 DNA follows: TGTGCCAGCCGGAACCAGGACCAAGAGACCCAGTACTTC.